This TCR beta chain was identified in a study of T cells in Graves' hyperthyroidism and ophthalmopathy. Graves' hyperthyroidism was deemed stable absent ophthalmopathy progression within 18 months. Uncontrolled infection, other autoimmune disease, pregnancy or lactation barred patients from enrollment. This clonotype has at least ten counts. What was amplified from RNA transcripts were TCR beta CDR3 regions. The study used the HTBI primer set for a first-round RT-PCR of the TCR CDR3. MiXCR was run by TCRdb on the multiplex PCR reads, yielding one entry per CDR3 protein. The sample records around 600,000 distinct CDR3 sequences, less than 20% being singletons. CDR1 and CDR2 (germline): GTSNPN, SVGIG (reference sequence). Deletions cut 0 bases from V and 1 base from J, with 7 bases between. The CDR3 is 14 residues long.

This clonotype was sampled from a woman aged 25-40 years with Graves' hyperthyroidism. This chain connects TRBV30 to TRBJ1-5, with no clear D. The sample taken for sequencing was blood. CDR3 loop: CAWSVRRSNQPQHF. DNA of the CDR3: TGTGCCTGGAGTGTACGCAGGAGCAATCAGCCCCAGCATTTT.